This paragraph covers one T cell receptor beta chain sequence. Authors' processing steps: Amplification with reference gene primers provided the estimates of nucleated cell counts. Measured with immunoSEQ multiplex PCR; TCRdb has only the in-frame clones, and not every one. V, J and clone size derive from that table, while D and trimming were established from the DNA sequence. The data show about 360,000 clones, with over 75% seen just once and approximately 1.3% held by the top ten. These data belong to a study of blood T cell repertoires in COVID-19. Individuals aged roughly 18 to 95 years were recruited from some 26 US areas. The CDR3 is made up of 15 amino acids. Trimming pared 5 bases from V and 5 bases from J, leaving 15 bases between. In germline, CDR1 is SGHTA, CDR2 FQGNSA.

Material: PBMCs or T cells enriched from blood (not recorded which). The V call is TRBV7-2, the J call TRBJ2-2; maybe TRBD2 (7 bases). This receptor was taken from a man aged 25-45 years who had recovered from COVID-19. CDR3 in DNA: TGTGCCAGCAGCCCGTTGGGGGGGCGTACCGGGGAGCTGTTTTTT. It is translated as CASSPLGGRTGELFF. Together with reference TRBV7-2 and TRBJ2-2, the CDR3 gives the full variable domain: GAGVSQSPSNKVTEKGKDVELRCDPISGHTALYWYRQSLGQGLEFLIYFQGNSAPDKSGLPSDRFSAERTGGSVSTLTIQRTQQEDSAVYLCASSPLGGRTGELFFGEGSRLTVL.